The rows below give T cell receptor beta chains drawn from one sample of a study of patients and donors after allogeneic stem cell transplantation. TCRdb redid the calling of the RT-PCR reads with MiXCR, one entry per CDR3 protein. The sample lists 900,000 to 1,000,000 distinct CDR3 sequences, about a sixth occurring once. Sequencing input: blood, either unsorted or a sorted T cell fraction (not recorded which). These receptors were collected from a human donor who was either an allogeneic HSCT recipient or a stem cell or donor lymphocyte infusion donor (not recorded which). It is not recorded whose cells these are; they may come from a transplant donor. The CDR3 runs from the conserved cysteine through the conserved F or W. A D gene is named only where the DNA matches it firmly. Not every row has a clone size; where given, it reads once, few, many or a size class.

cdr3_aa	cdr3_nt	v_call	j_call	clone_size	d_call
CASSLVFRGPSNTGELFF	TGTGCCAGCAGCTTAGTGTTTCGGGGACCCTCGAACACCGGGGAGCTGTTTTTT	TRBV11-2	TRBJ2-2	.	.
CASSLRPGQRDTEAFF	TGTGCCAGCAGCTTGAGACCCGGGCAGCGGGACACTGAAGCTTTCTTT	TRBV7-9	TRBJ1-1	.	.
CASSQVRGGHGYTF	TGCGCCAGCAGCCAAGTTCGAGGGGGTCATGGCTACACCTTC	TRBV4-3	TRBJ1-2	.	.
CASSSPGAEQFF	TGTGCCAGCAGCTCCCCGGGGGCTGAGCAGTTCTTC	TRBV7-3	TRBJ2-1	.	.
CAWGRSEQFF	TGTGCCTGGGGGCGGAGTGAGCAGTTCTTC	TRBV30	TRBJ2-1	few	.
CASSTNHPGLFF	TGTGCCAGCAGCACAAACCACCCTGGACTGTTTTTT	TRBV12-3/TRBV12-4	TRBJ1-4	many	.
CASSPRGGASDYEKLFF	TGTGCCAGCAGCCCGAGAGGTGGGGCGTCCGATTATGAAAAACTGTTTTTT	TRBV9	TRBJ1-4	.	.
CSARDSPRRDTQYF	TGCAGTGCTCGGGACTCTCCCCGACGAGATACGCAGTATTTT	TRBV20-1	TRBJ2-3	.	.
CASRNRGGPPEQYF	TGTGCCAGCAGAAACAGGGGGGGTCCCCCCGAGCAGTACTTC	TRBV28	TRBJ2-7	.	.
CASSPGRWNTEAFF	TGTGCCAGCAGTCCCGGACGGTGGAACACTGAAGCTTTCTTT	TRBV27	TRBJ1-1	few	.
CASSQSATKNTEAFF	TGCGCCAGCAGCCAATCCGCGACCAAGAACACTGAAGCTTTCTTT	TRBV4-1	TRBJ1-1	many	.
CASRTANLIHNEQFF	TGTGCCAGCCGGACAGCAAACCTTATCCACAATGAGCAGTTCTTC	TRBV12-3/TRBV12-4	TRBJ2-1	.	.
CASSRPSENSPLHF	TGTGCCAGCAGCCGACCGTCTGAGAATTCACCCCTCCACTTT	TRBV7-9	TRBJ1-6	.	.
CASRPGLRTYEQYF	TGTGCCAGCAGACCGGGACTAAGGACCTACGAGCAGTACTTC	TRBV5-6	TRBJ2-7	few	TRBD2
CASSLASPRGWNEKLFF	TGCGCCAGCAGCCTCGCCTCCCCCCGGGGCTGGAATGAAAAACTGTTTTTT	TRBV4-3	TRBJ1-4	.	.
CASSLVPGLDNEQFF	TGCGCCAGCAGCTTGGTCCCGGGACTAGACAATGAGCAGTTCTTC	TRBV5-1	TRBJ2-1	.	TRBD2
CASSVDGLINYEQYF	TGTGCCAGCAGCGTAGACGGACTCATCAACTACGAGCAGTACTTC	TRBV9	TRBJ2-7	.	.
CASSDSGTASGNTIYF	TGCGCCAGCAGCGACTCCGGGACAGCCTCTGGAAACACCATATATTTT	TRBV5-1	TRBJ1-3	few	TRBD1
CASSQEPQRGRAVTDTQYF	TGTGCCAGCAGCCAAGAACCTCAACGCGGGAGGGCCGTGACAGATACGCAGTATTTT	TRBV4-2	TRBJ2-3	few	TRBD2
CASSPTGGAGYEQYF	TGTGCCAGCAGCCCAACAGGGGGCGCGGGCTACGAGCAGTACTTC	TRBV7-6	TRBJ2-7	.	TRBD1
CATSAALPQMRNEQFF	TGTGCCACCAGTGCAGCTTTGCCACAGATGAGGAATGAGCAGTTCTTC	TRBV24-1	TRBJ2-1	many	.
CASSRAGTVTDTQYF	TGTGCCAGCAGCAGGGCAGGGACAGTCACAGATACGCAGTATTTT	TRBV7-2	TRBJ2-3	.	TRBD1
CSVEEAAWATQYF	TGCAGCGTTGAGGAAGCCGCATGGGCTACGCAGTATTTT	TRBV29-1	TRBJ2-3	many	.
CASKLSGGRNADTQYF	TGTGCCAGTAAGCTTAGCGGCGGGAGAAACGCAGATACGCAGTATTTT	TRBV7-8	TRBJ2-3	few	TRBD2
CASNRLAGGRPGELFF	TGTGCCAGCAACCGATTAGCGGGGGGGCGACCCGGGGAGCTGTTTTTT	TRBV12-3/TRBV12-4	TRBJ2-2	.	TRBD2
CASSIRLHPDTQYF	TGTGCCAGCAGTATAAGACTTCACCCAGATACGCAGTATTTT	TRBV25-1	TRBJ2-3	few	.
CASSPRVAGANVLTF	TGTGCCAGCAGTCCCAGGGTCGCTGGGGCCAACGTCCTGACTTTC	TRBV3-1	TRBJ2-6	.	.
CASSSQGRGLYGYTF	TGTGCCAGCAGTTCACAAGGCCGGGGGCTCTATGGCTACACCTTC	TRBV7-2	TRBJ1-2	.	.
CSARGRASIQYF	TGCAGTGCTAGAGGGCGGGCAAGCATTCAGTACTTC	TRBV20-1	TRBJ2-4	.	.
CASSLTGGLAGGRYEQYF	TGTGCCAGCAGCCTAACCGGCGGACTAGCGGGGGGGCGATACGAGCAGTACTTC	TRBV11-2	TRBJ2-7	.	TRBD2
CSVGLGGNDEQYF	TGCAGCGTTGGGTTGGGGGGAAACGACGAGCAGTACTTC	TRBV29-1	TRBJ2-7	.	.
CASSLVAPRAGNTIYF	TGTGCCAGCAGTTTAGTTGCACCCAGGGCCGGAAACACCATATATTTT	TRBV12-3/TRBV12-4	TRBJ1-3	many	.
CASSLITAPYGYTF	TGTGCCAGCAGCCTTATAACAGCCCCCTATGGCTACACCTTC	TRBV28	TRBJ1-2	.	.
CASSRPGTGQGYTF	TGTGCCAGCAGTAGGCCCGGGACAGGGCAAGGCTACACCTTC	TRBV6-1	TRBJ1-2	.	TRBD1
CASSWGIGAAQETQYF	TGTGCCAGCAGTTGGGGAATCGGAGCGGCCCAAGAGACCCAGTACTTC	TRBV27	TRBJ2-5	.	.
CSARDPRDSLNQPQHF	TGCAGTGCTAGGGACCCCCGGGACAGCCTCAATCAGCCCCAGCATTTT	TRBV20-1	TRBJ1-5	few	TRBD1
CASSLVGQGIPGNQPQHF	TGTGCCAGCAGCTTGGTGGGACAGGGAATTCCTGGCAATCAGCCCCAGCATTTT	TRBV5-5	TRBJ1-5	.	TRBD1
CAISPSDSTYEQYF	TGTGCCATCAGTCCCTCTGACAGCACCTACGAGCAGTACTTC	TRBV10-3	TRBJ2-7	few	.
CATSAKTTFKFLQFF	TGTGCCACCAGTGCCAAGACAACGTTCAAGTTCTTGCAGTTCTTC	TRBV24-1	TRBJ2-1	.	.
CASGGRGSGANVLTF	TGTGCCAGCGGAGGCAGGGGATCTGGGGCCAACGTCCTGACTTTC	TRBV6-1	TRBJ2-6	.	.
CASSEALFVETQYF	TGTGCCAGCAGTGAAGCGCTTTTCGTAGAGACCCAGTACTTC	TRBV2	TRBJ2-5	.	.
CASSPQGARLSGANVLTF	TGTGCCAGCAGTCCCCAGGGGGCTAGGCTATCTGGGGCCAACGTCCTGACTTTC	TRBV2	TRBJ2-6	.	TRBD1
CATTTGLLETQYF	TGTGCCACTACGACAGGGTTACTGGAGACCCAGTACTTC	TRBV2	TRBJ2-5	.	TRBD1
CASSLEWSGHSGANVLTF	TGTGCCAGCAGCTTGGAATGGTCAGGCCACTCTGGGGCCAACGTCCTGACTTTC	TRBV5-6	TRBJ2-6	many	.
CSGGRGEKLFF	TGCAGCGGGGGAAGGGGAGAAAAACTGTTTTTT	TRBV29-1	TRBJ1-4	few	.
CASSFSGYGYTF	TGTGCCAGCAGTTTTTCGGGATATGGCTACACCTTC	TRBV27	TRBJ1-2	many	.
CASSQDWDLGREQYF	TGCGCCAGCAGCCAAGATTGGGACCTCGGGAGGGAGCAGTACTTC	TRBV4-1	TRBJ2-7	few	TRBD2
CSATSLRQGTGEQFF	TGCAGTGCTACCTCTCTTCGACAGGGAACGGGTGAGCAGTTCTTC	TRBV20-1	TRBJ2-1	.	TRBD1
CSARAGQTYEQYF	TGCAGTGCTAGAGCAGGGCAGACCTACGAGCAGTACTTC	TRBV20-1	TRBJ2-7	few	.
CASGLISGSGAQYF	TGTGCTAGTGGTTTGATTTCTGGTTCTGGGGCCCAGTACTTC	TRBV12-5	TRBJ2-5	few	.